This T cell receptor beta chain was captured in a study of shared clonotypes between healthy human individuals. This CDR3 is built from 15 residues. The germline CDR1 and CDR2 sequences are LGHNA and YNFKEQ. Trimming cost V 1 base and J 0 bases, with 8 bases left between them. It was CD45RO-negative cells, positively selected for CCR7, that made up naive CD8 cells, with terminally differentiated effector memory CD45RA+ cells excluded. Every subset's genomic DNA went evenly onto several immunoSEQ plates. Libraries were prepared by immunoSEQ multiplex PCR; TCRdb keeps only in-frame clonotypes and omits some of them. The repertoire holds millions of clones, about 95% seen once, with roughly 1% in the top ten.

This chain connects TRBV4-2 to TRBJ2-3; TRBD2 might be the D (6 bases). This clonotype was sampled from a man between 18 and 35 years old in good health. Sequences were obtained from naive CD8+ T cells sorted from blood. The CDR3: CASSQGTTSTDTQYF. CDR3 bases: TGTGCCAGCAGCCAAGGGACTACTAGCACAGATACGCAGTATTTT.